This note documents a single T cell receptor (beta chain) sequence. This record comes from a study of metastatic and nonmetastatic thyroid tumors. As processed by the authors: Using the CDR3 differences seen across clinicopathological groups, the authors built a distant-metastasis classifier for papillary thyroid cancer, which was meant to discriminate distant-metastatic patients. TCRdb used MiXCR to call clones anew from the PCR reads. V and J calls and clone size were set by TCRdb, not the authors. The sample lists approximately 35,000 clones; roughly 20% were seen once. The CDR3 is made up of 15 amino acids. Trimming shortened V by 3 bases and J by 7 bases, and 18 bases separated the two germline ends. Germline CDR1 DFQATT, CDR2 SNEGSKA (reference sequence). Thyroid surgery was performed in patients who had received no treatment beforehand.

This receptor was obtained from a male donor with papillary thyroid cancer or a benign thyroid nodule (not recorded which). Some clones in this sample may be carry-over from other donors' samples. Specimen: tumor tissue. This chain joins TRBV20-1 and TRBJ2-2; a possible D gene is TRBD1 (6 bases). The CDR3 here is CSASGWTVRSGELFF. The CDR3 nucleotides read TGCAGTGCTAGTGGTTGGACAGTGCGTAGCGGGGAGCTGTTTTTT.